Listed below are T cell receptor beta chains from one sample, sequenced in a study of T-cell reconstitution after alpha-beta-depleted transplantation in children. TCRdb processed the PCR reads anew with MiXCR; each CDR3 protein has one entry. The sample shows 600,000 or so distinct CDR3 sequences, about 23% of them seen only once. The sample in question was PBMCs, mostly from graft donor cells, obtained 360 days after TCRalphabeta/CD19-depleted stem cell transplant. These receptors all stem from a boy under two years old who had a stem cell transplant for acute myeloid leukemia, so the T cells may come from the graft donor. CDR3s include the opening cysteine and the closing phenylalanine or tryptophan. Each record gives: J gene, CDR3 length, D gene, V gene, clone size, CDR3 protein, CDR3 DNA. D genes are given only for firm matches. The size of a clone is reported for some rows only, either as once, few or many, or as a class for expanded clones.

TRBJ2-3 15 NA TRBV12-3/TRBV12-4 few CASRAIAEPTDTQYF TGTGCCAGCAGGGCTATAGCGGAGCCCACAGATACGCAGTATTTT
TRBJ2-3 18 TRBD2 TRBV11-2 many CASSLMGLAGASTDTQYF TGTGCCAGCAGCTTAATGGGACTAGCGGGGGCCTCCACAGATACGCAGTATTTT
TRBJ2-1 15 NA TRBV4-1 few CASSRGGIPYNEQFF TGCGCCAGCAGCCGTGGGGGCATTCCGTACAATGAGCAGTTCTTC
TRBJ2-5 15 TRBD1 TRBV18 NA CASSPGLDREKTQYF TGTGCCAGCTCACCGGGACTGGACAGGGAAAAGACCCAGTACTTC
TRBJ2-1 17 TRBD2 TRBV9 few CASSDGLVPSGNNEQFF TGTGCCAGCAGCGATGGACTAGTCCCATCGGGGAACAATGAGCAGTTCTTC
TRBJ2-3 13 NA TRBV25-1 NA CASSSGPLNTQYF TGTGCCAGCAGTTCCGGGCCTCTAAATACGCAGTATTTT
TRBJ2-5 16 NA TRBV21-1 many CASSEEDREKQETQYF TGTGCCAGCAGCGAGGAGGACAGGGAGAAACAAGAGACCCAGTACTTC
TRBJ2-3 16 TRBD2 TRBV29-1 NA CSVAGLAGVRTDTQYF TGCAGCGTTGCCGGACTAGCGGGGGTCCGTACAGATACGCAGTATTTT
TRBJ2-5 16 TRBD2 TRBV15 NA CATSRPLAGGQETQYF TGTGCCACCAGCAGACCACTAGCGGGGGGCCAAGAGACCCAGTACTTC
TRBJ2-2 17 TRBD2 TRBV27 NA CASSLFGGGVNTGELFF TGTGCCAGCAGTCTTTTCGGGGGAGGGGTGAACACCGGGGAGCTGTTTTTT
TRBJ2-6 16 NA TRBV6-5 few CASSYSPTAGANVLTF TGTGCCAGCAGTTACTCCCCGACAGCCGGGGCCAACGTCCTGACTTTC
TRBJ2-4 11 NA TRBV28 NA CASRQGYIQYF TGTGCCAGCAGACAGGGATACATTCAGTACTTC
TRBJ2-5 12 NA TRBV20-1 many CSALGFQETQYF TGCAGTGCTTTGGGGTTCCAAGAGACCCAGTACTTC
TRBJ2-1 16 TRBD2 TRBV7-2 NA CASSLEGTSGGGGQFF TGTGCCAGCAGCTTAGAGGGGACTAGCGGGGGTGGTGGGCAGTTCTTC
TRBJ2-7 14 NA TRBV4-3 few CASSQDGDTYEQYF TGCGCCAGCAGCCAAGATGGGGATACCTACGAGCAGTACTTC
TRBJ2-1 14 NA TRBV20-1 NA CSAASKGRLNEQFF TGCAGTGCCGCCTCGAAGGGGCGCCTAAATGAGCAGTTCTTC
TRBJ2-3 16 NA TRBV7-2 few CASSLGWAGITDTQYF TGTGCCAGCAGCTTAGGTTGGGCCGGCATCACAGATACGCAGTATTTT
TRBJ2-3 16 TRBD1 TRBV7-2 many CASTPPLGQGADTQYF TGTGCCAGCACCCCCCCCTTGGGACAGGGGGCAGATACGCAGTATTTT
TRBJ2-7 13 NA TRBV5-6 NA CASSLVRGDEQYF TGTGCCAGCAGCTTGGTGAGGGGCGACGAGCAGTACTTC
TRBJ2-1 21 TRBD1 TRBV20-1 few CSARTFPLGTGGFGSNNEQFF TGCAGTGCTAGAACCTTCCCCCTCGGGACAGGGGGTTTCGGGTCCAACAATGAGCAGTTCTTC
TRBJ2-1 12 NA TRBV20-1 many CSALRVGNEQFF TGCAGTGCCTTGAGGGTGGGGAATGAGCAGTTCTTC
TRBJ2-2 16 NA TRBV10-3 NA CAILAGWGANTGELFF TGTGCCATCCTCGCCGGGTGGGGGGCGAACACCGGGGAGCTGTTTTTT
TRBJ2-5 16 NA TRBV5-1 NA CASKLQPGQPQETQYF TGCGCCAGCAAATTACAGCCAGGGCAACCTCAAGAGACCCAGTACTTC
TRBJ2-1 16 TRBD2 TRBV7-2 NA CASSPLAGNAGNEQFF TGTGCCAGCAGCCCTCTAGCGGGGAATGCGGGCAATGAGCAGTTCTTC
TRBJ2-1 18 TRBD1 TRBV29-1 NA CSVEHERAERGRYNEQFF TGCAGCGTTGAACACGAGAGGGCCGAGAGGGGGCGTTACAATGAGCAGTTCTTC
TRBJ2-1 19 TRBD2 TRBV3-1 few CASSQERKLAGGLQGEQFF TGTGCCAGCAGCCAAGAGCGTAAACTAGCGGGGGGGTTGCAGGGTGAGCAGTTCTTC
TRBJ2-3 20 TRBD2 TRBV6-2/TRBV6-3 many CASSYYPPGLAGGPGDTQYF TGTGCCAGCAGTTACTATCCCCCGGGACTAGCGGGGGGGCCGGGAGATACGCAGTATTTT
TRBJ2-7 17 TRBD2 TRBV6-5 many CASSYSFPGLGISEQYF TGTGCCAGCAGTTACTCATTTCCGGGACTAGGCATTAGCGAGCAGTACTTC
TRBJ2-1 14 TRBD2 TRBV20-1 many CSAGKTSAYNEQFF TGCAGTGCTGGAAAGACTAGCGCCTACAATGAGCAGTTCTTC
TRBJ2-2 15 TRBD2 TRBV20-1 NA CSAVELAPNTGELFF TGCAGTGCTGTGGAACTAGCGCCGAACACCGGGGAGCTGTTTTTT
TRBJ1-5 13 NA TRBV20-1 NA CSATPGRGQPQHF TGCAGTGCTACCCCTGGAAGGGGGCAGCCCCAGCATTTT
TRBJ1-1 12 NA TRBV10-3 many CAISDRNTEAFF TGTGCCATCAGTGACAGGAACACTGAAGCTTTCTTT
TRBJ2-1 16 NA TRBV12-5 NA CASGDITSYPYNEQFF TGTGCTAGTGGGGACATAACTAGTTATCCCTACAATGAGCAGTTCTTC
TRBJ1-5 18 TRBD1 TRBV5-1 many CASSSQVRGTGSNQPQHF TGCGCCAGCAGCTCGCAGGTCCGCGGGACAGGATCCAATCAGCCCCAGCATTTT
TRBJ2-1 14 TRBD2 TRBV15 NA CATSIIRSGNEQFF TGTGCCACCAGCATAATCCGTAGCGGGAATGAGCAGTTCTTC
TRBJ2-1 13 NA TRBV6-2/TRBV6-3 NA CASSYGENNEQFF TGTGCCAGCAGTTACGGGGAGAACAATGAGCAGTTCTTC
TRBJ1-2 13 NA TRBV12-3/TRBV12-4 few CASSFRGYDGYTF TGTGCCAGCAGTTTCCGGGGATATGACGGCTACACCTTC
TRBJ2-1 17 TRBD2 TRBV20-1 many CSAKAGLASGTYNEQFF TGCAGTGCTAAGGCGGGACTAGCGAGCGGGACCTACAATGAGCAGTTCTTC
TRBJ2-6 18 NA TRBV6-5 few CASRGLGDAGSGANVLTF TGTGCCAGCAGGGGTCTCGGGGACGCCGGCTCTGGGGCCAACGTCCTGACTTTC
TRBJ2-6 15 NA TRBV24-1 NA CATQSSGTGANVLTF TGTGCCACCCAGAGTTCGGGGACTGGGGCCAACGTCCTGACTTTC
TRBJ2-2 16 TRBD1 TRBV6-2/TRBV6-3 many CASSPRDRALSGELFF TGTGCCAGCAGCCCCCGGGACAGGGCACTCTCCGGGGAGCTGTTTTTT
TRBJ2-3 16 NA TRBV18 once CASSPTGTPSTDTQYF TGTGCCAGCTCACCTACCGGGACACCGAGCACAGATACGCAGTATTTT
TRBJ2-1 13 NA TRBV29-1 many CSVAESRDHEQFF TGCAGCGTTGCCGAGAGCCGGGACCATGAGCAGTTCTTC
TRBJ1-5 15 NA TRBV12-3/TRBV12-4 few CASSPSGGVSQPQHF TGTGCCAGCAGTCCCTCAGGCGGGGTCAGCCAGCCCCAGCATTTT
TRBJ2-3 16 NA TRBV5-6 few CASSFNFPEGTDTQYF TGTGCCAGCAGCTTTAACTTTCCGGAGGGCACAGATACGCAGTATTTT
TRBJ1-1 18 TRBD1 TRBV2 many CASSVMVVVGQGTTEAFF TGTGCCAGCAGTGTTATGGTGGTTGTCGGACAGGGGACCACTGAAGCTTTCTTT
TRBJ2-2 16 TRBD2 TRBV20-1 many CSARLSGALNTGELFF TGCAGTGCTAGACTTAGCGGGGCACTGAACACCGGGGAGCTGTTTTTT
TRBJ1-1 13 NA TRBV6-5 many CASSYSMNTEAFF TGTGCCAGCAGTTACTCGATGAACACTGAAGCTTTCTTT
TRBJ1-5 14 NA TRBV20-1 many CSAHRDVSNQPQHF TGCAGTGCTCACAGGGATGTGAGCAATCAGCCCCAGCATTTT
TRBJ1-1 13 NA TRBV5-1 NA CASSLEQGGAAFF TGCGCCAGCAGCTTGGAGCAGGGTGGCGCAGCTTTCTTT
TRBJ2-3 14 NA TRBV20-1 many CSARPGLLQDTQYF TGCAGTGCCCGACCGGGACTCCTACAAGATACGCAGTATTTT
TRBJ1-5 13 TRBD1 TRBV10-3 few CAIGDRINQPQHF TGTGCCATCGGGGACAGAATCAATCAGCCCCAGCATTTT